These 21 T cell receptor beta chains originate from one sample sequenced in a study of T cell responses to AZD1222 COVID-19 vaccine. The table came from immunoSEQ multiplex PCR; TCRdb's copy has only in-frame clones and leaves some out. Of 100,000 or so clones listed, around nine tenths are singletons. The starting material was peripheral blood, obtained 28 days after the second AZD1222 dose. These receptors were collected from an adult who received the AZD1222 COVID-19 vaccine.

This chain joins TRBV6-5 and TRBJ2-5; D not resolved. This CDR3 region has 14 residues. Germline V gene sequence: CDR1 MNHEY, CDR2 SVGAGI. Trimming took 6 bases from V and 1 from J, leaving 12 bases between them. The CDR3, as DNA: TGTGCCAGCAGCCAATTTGCGGTCCAAGAGACCCAGTACTTC. It is translated as CASSQFAVQETQYF.

The chain is built from TRBV3-1 (or the pseudogene TRBV3-2) and TRBJ2-5; 8 nucleotides agree with TRBD1. Trimming removed 5 bases from V and 1 base from J; junction bases left unmatched: 9. The germline V gene has CDR1 LGHDT and CDR2 YNNKEL (reference sequence). The CDR3 loop spans 16 amino acids. In DNA form, the CDR3 reads TGTGCCAGCAGCAGGGGGACAGGTACAATCCAAGAGACCCAGTACTTC. It codes for CASSRGTGTIQETQYF.

The chain has TRBV5-1 and TRBJ2-2, with 11 bases lining up with TRBD1. The CDR3 covers 16 residues. Germline V CDR1 and CDR2: SGHRS, YFSETQ. V lost 3 bases to trimming and J lost 7 bases; unmatched junction nucleotides: 8. CDR3 loop: CASSSQGQGVVGELFF. Here the CDR3 DNA reads TGCGCCAGCAGCTCCCAGGGACAGGGGGTGGTCGGGGAGCTGTTTTTT.

The chain carries TRBV10-3 and TRBJ2-3, with 10 positions matching TRBD2. Unmatched junction bases numbered 5, after V lost 3 bases and J lost 2 bases. The germline CDR1 and CDR2 sequences are ENHRY and SYGVKD. CDR3 length: 16 residues. The CDR3 bases are TGTGCCATCAGTGAACTAGCGGGGAGATTCACAGATACGCAGTATTTT. This gives the protein CAISELAGRFTDTQYF.

The rearrangement uses TRBV12-3 or TRBV12-4 and TRBJ1-5; D is unclear. CDR3 length equals 13 residues. The germline V and J ends were trimmed by 3 bases and 1 base, with 4 bases remaining between them. In nucleotides, the CDR3 is TGTGCCAGCAGTTTTCGGAGCAATCAGCCCCAGCATTTT. Its translation is CASSFRSNQPQHF.

This clone was seen a single time. The chain recombines TRBV4-1 with TRBJ2-2; 13 positions match TRBD2. Trimming took 5 bases from V and 5 from J; bases not matched to a gene: 8. This CDR3 region has 17 residues. CDR1 MGHRA and CDR2 YSYEKL come from the germline V gene. CDR3 sequence reads: CASSYFPGLAGTGELFF. CDR3 nucleotides: TGCGCCAGCAGCTACTTTCCGGGACTAGCGGGGACCGGGGAGCTGTTTTTT.

The chain uses TRBV6-1 and TRBJ1-1; TRBD1 matches at 9 bases. V lost 1 base and J lost 6; bases outside the gene matches: 3. Germline lookup yields CDR1 MNHNS and CDR2 SASEGT. The CDR3 is 14 residues long. This CDR3 reads CASSEDRGLAEAFF. CDR3 nucleotide sequence: TGTGCCAGCAGTGAAGACAGGGGGCTCGCTGAAGCTTTCTTT.

The rearrangement links TRBV11-2 to TRBJ2-1, with 9 positions matching TRBD2. Germline assignment: CDR1 SGHAT and CDR2 FQNNGV. There are 18 residues in the CDR3. V shed 3 bases, J shed 4 bases, and the junction held 13 bases outside the gene matches. In DNA form, the CDR3 reads TGTGCCAGCAGCTTCGACTATCGTTTGCGGGGGGGTTACAATGAGCAGTTCTTC. Protein sequence: CASSFDYRLRGGYNEQFF.

The gene calls are TRBV27 and TRBJ1-1, with D tentatively TRBD1 (6 bases). Germline CDR1 MNHEY, CDR2 SMNVEV (reference sequence). This CDR3 has 14 residues. V was clipped by 5 bases and J by 4 bases, with 14 bases between them. The chain's CDR3 is CASSRDRSGTEAFF. For the CDR3, the DNA is TGTGCCAGCAGTCGTGACAGGTCGGGCACTGAAGCTTTCTTT.

DNA of the CDR3: TGCGCCAGCAGCACAGATAGCGGGGGCGGAAATACGCAGTATTTT. This sequence encodes CASSTDSGGGNTQYF. This chain links TRBV10-1 with TRBJ2-3; TRBD2 matches at 9 bases. V gave up 6 bases and J gave up 7 bases; unmatched junction bases: 11. Germline lookup yields CDR1 WNHNN and CDR2 SYGVQD (reference sequence). The CDR3 runs 15 residues.

V usage is TRBV27 and J usage is TRBJ2-2; D is unclear. The CDR3 consists of 14 residues. Germline values: CDR1 MNHEY, CDR2 SMNVEV (reference sequence). V lost 3 bases and J 1 base, leaving 6 bases between the germline ends. CDR3 protein: CASSFLGNTGELFF. For the CDR3, the DNA is TGTGCCAGCAGTTTCCTCGGGAACACCGGGGAGCTGTTTTTT.

CDR3 in amino acids: CASRQGISLGYGYTF. Here the CDR3 DNA reads TGTGCCAGCAGGCAGGGGATTTCCCTTGGCTATGGCTACACCTTC. V is TRBV6-5 and J is TRBJ1-2; D is perhaps TRBD1 (6 bases). Trimming pared 6 bases from V and 4 bases from J, leaving 18 bases between. This CDR3 has 15 residues. Per germline, CDR1 MNHEY and CDR2 SVGAGI.

V gene TRBV7-2 combines with J gene TRBJ1-1; D possibly corresponds to TRBD1 (5 bases). CDR3 length: 14 amino acids. From germline, CDR1 is SGHTA and CDR2 FQGNSA. V was trimmed by 5 bases and J by 2 bases, leaving 12 bases between them. The CDR3 DNA reads as TGTGCCAGCAGCGGGGGGAGGGGCAACACTGAAGCTTTCTTT. Residues: CASSGGRGNTEAFF.

The genes are TRBV10-3 and TRBJ2-3; maybe TRBD1 (6 bases). Trimming left V 5 bases short and J 1 base short, with 16 bases between. The CDR3 is made up of 16 amino acids. Germline CDR1 is ENHRY and CDR2 is SYGVKD. The DNA for the CDR3 is TGTGCCATCAGTCCAGACAGGACCGCTGGCACAGATACGCAGTATTTT. It is translated as CAISPDRTAGTDTQYF.

The genes are TRBV11-2 and TRBJ1-5, with a possible D match to TRBD1 (5 bases). The V end lost 2 bases, the J end lost 6 bases, and 11 bases lay between the germline ends. The CDR3 spans 14 residues. CDR1 is SGHAT, CDR2 FQNNGV, per germline. The DNA for the CDR3 is TGTGCCAGCAGCTTATCTGGGGGGGGTCAGCCCCAGCATTTT. This translates into CASSLSGGGQPQHF.

The gene calls are TRBV6-5 and TRBJ1-2; weak D call: TRBD1 (6 bases). Trimming removed 6 bases from V and 2 bases from J, with 16 bases in between. This CDR3 has 15 residues. The germline gives CDR1 MNHEY, CDR2 SVGAGI. The CDR3 loop reads CASRGGSRANYGYTF. The CDR3 DNA is TGTGCCAGCAGAGGGGGGAGCAGGGCCAACTATGGCTACACCTTC.

The chain uses TRBV28 and TRBJ1-1; possible D gene TRBD1, 6 bases. Trimming shortened V by 5 bases and J by 5 bases, and 12 bases separated the two germline ends. From germline, CDR1 is MDHEN and CDR2 SYDVKM. CDR3 length: 13 residues. CDR3 sequence reads: CASSLQGTTEAFF. In DNA, the CDR3 is TGTGCCAGCAGTCTACAGGGTACTACTGAAGCTTTCTTT.

The chain links TRBV20-1 to TRBJ2-3, with 7 bases that match TRBD2. Germline CDR1 is DFQATT and CDR2 is SNEGSKA (reference sequence). V shed 3 bases and J 5 bases; nucleotides not matched to a gene: 14. This CDR3 comprises 16 residues. Here the CDR3 DNA reads TGCAGTGCTAGTGTCCCCAGGCTAGCGGTAGTAGATACGCAGTATTTT. Translating it yields CSASVPRLAVVDTQYF.

The chain couples TRBV18 to TRBJ2-7, with no clear D. Germline CDR1 KGHSH, CDR2 LQKENI. The CDR3 has 13 residues. The V and J ends lost 3 bases and 2 bases respectively, with 8 bases between them. Here the CDR3 reads CASSPGPTYEQYF. For the CDR3, the DNA is TGTGCCAGCTCACCCGGTCCCACCTACGAGCAGTACTTC.

V is TRBV6-2 or TRBV6-3 and J is TRBJ2-1, with 11 bases that match TRBD2. The CDR3 covers 15 residues. Germline trimming cut 6 bases from V and 6 bases from J; bases unmatched to any gene: 7. From germline, CDR1 is MNHEY and CDR2 SVGEGT. The CDR3 reads CASSPLGLAVNEQFF. DNA of the CDR3: TGTGCCAGCAGCCCTTTGGGACTAGCGGTCAATGAGCAGTTCTTC.

The chain is built from TRBV3-1 (or the pseudogene TRBV3-2) and TRBJ2-2, with 15 positions matching TRBD2. CDR1 LGHDT and CDR2 YNNKEL come from the germline V gene (reference sequence). CDR3 size: 16 residues. V gave up 5 bases and J gave up 7 bases; unmatched junction bases: 5. CDR3 amino acids: CASSSRTSGGVGELFF. In DNA, the CDR3 is TGTGCCAGCAGCTCCCGGACTAGCGGGGGGGTCGGGGAGCTGTTTTTT.